The 15 T cell receptor beta chains below come from one sample, sequenced in a study of T cell repertoires and HLA-DP antigens. Assay used: immunoSEQ multiplex PCR; TCRdb lists only in-frame clones, some missing. Among roughly 120,000 clones listed, 92% were seen once. The antigens these receptors bind are not known. Sample: CD4+ T cells from PBMCs. These receptors all come from a woman between 18 and 30 years old in good health and CMV-seronegative.

This clone has more than one count but fewer than ten. This CDR3 is CASSPQGAVTEAFF. Here the CDR3 DNA reads TGTGCCAGCAGCCCTCAGGGGGCGGTAACTGAAGCTTTCTTT. The chain combines TRBV9 with TRBJ1-1, with 8 bases fitting TRBD1. With 4 bases clipped from V and 5 bases from J, the junction kept 7 bases outside the gene matches. The CDR3 length is 14 residues. CDR1 is SGDLS, CDR2 YYNGEE, per germline.

J is TRBJ1-5 and V is TRBV18; 7 nucleotides line up with TRBD1. CDR3 length equals 15 residues. Germline V gene data show CDR1 as KGHSH and CDR2 as LQKENI. The junction had 10 bases not matched to a gene; V was cut back by 5 bases and J by 6 bases. The CDR3 region is CASSFGRGDAQPQHF. CDR3 nucleotide sequence: TGTGCCAGCTCATTCGGCAGGGGGGACGCTCAGCCCCAGCATTTT.

The J gene is TRBJ2-5, the V gene TRBV5-4; D is perhaps TRBD1 or TRBD2 (7 bases each). Germline CDR1 is SGHNT and CDR2 is YYREEE (reference sequence). With 0 bases removed from V and 1 base from J, the gap between germline ends came to 13 bases. This CDR3 contains 16 residues. CDR3 DNA: TGTGCCAGCAGCTTGGGACTAGCAGGGGGCCAAGAGACCCAGTACTTC. Its translation is CASSLGLAGGQETQYF.

The V call is TRBV7-9, the J call TRBJ2-6, with unresolved D. The CDR3 is made up of 17 amino acids. Germline-derived CDR1 and CDR2 are SEHNR and FQNEAQ (reference sequence). The V end lost 6 bases, the J end lost 0 bases, and 15 bases lay between the germline ends. The CDR3 DNA reads TGTGCCAGCAGACCTAGGTTTTCTACCTCTGGGGCCAACGTCCTGACTTTC. This translates into CASRPRFSTSGANVLTF.

V usage is TRBV10-2 and J usage is TRBJ1-5, with D possibly matching TRBD1 (5 bases). The V and J ends lost 0 bases and 4 bases respectively, with 13 bases between them. CDR1 and CDR2 from the germline V gene are WSHSY and SAAADI. There are 16 residues in the CDR3. The chain's CDR3 is CASSESGGGPNQPQHF. The CDR3 coding sequence is TGCGCCAGCAGTGAGTCCGGGGGGGGTCCGAATCAGCCCCAGCATTTT.

This sequence joins TRBV28 and TRBJ2-7, with 7 positions matching TRBD2. The CDR3 is 15 amino acids. The trim removed 10 bases at V and 3 bases at J, leaving 15 bases unmatched. The V gene's germline CDR1 is MDHEN and CDR2 SYDVKM. Here the CDR3 DNA reads TGTGCCACCGAATCGGGGGGTTATGCCCGCTACGAGCAGTACGTC. The encoded protein is CATESGGYARYEQYV.

J is TRBJ1-5 and V is TRBV6-5; D perhaps matches TRBD1 (6 bases). V was shortened by 0 bases and J by 1 base, with 7 bases between the two germline ends. CDR3 length: 15 residues. Germline V gene lookup returns CDR1 MNHEY and CDR2 SVGAGI. Here the CDR3 DNA reads TGTGCCAGCAGTTACTCGGGGGGCAGCAATCAGCCCCAGCATTTT. This codes for CASSYSGGSNQPQHF.

The rearrangement uses TRBV28 and TRBJ2-7, with 7 bases lining up with TRBD1. The CDR3 contains 16 residues. Trimming removed 2 bases from V and 0 bases from J; junction bases left unmatched: 7. Germline V gene data show CDR1 as MDHEN and CDR2 as SYDVKM. The CDR3 region has the DNA TGTGCCAGCAGTTTAGTGGCAGGGGGTAGCTCCTACGAGCAGTACGTC. It specifies CASSLVAGGSSYEQYV.

The gene calls are TRBV28 and TRBJ1-2; the D is unclear. CDR3 length: 13 amino acids. Germline CDR1 MDHEN, CDR2 SYDVKM. Trimming cost V 6 bases and J 8 bases, with 16 bases left between them. The CDR3 region is CASSEARVGGYTF. CDR3 sequence (DNA): TGTGCCAGCAGCGAGGCCCGGGTAGGCGGCTACACCTTC.

J is TRBJ2-7 and V is TRBV7-2, with D maybe TRBD2 (6 bases). V lost 1 base, J lost 7 bases, and 17 bases lay in between. The CDR3 consists of 15 residues. From germline, CDR1 is SGHTA and CDR2 FQGNSA. The CDR3 loop is CASSLVGGGTREQYF. CDR3 DNA sequence: TGTGCCAGCAGCTTAGTAGGCGGAGGGACCAGGGAGCAGTACTTC.

The V call is TRBV4-2, the J call TRBJ2-2, with 7 bases lining up with TRBD2. CDR3 length: 16 amino acids. Germline trimming cut 4 bases from V and 3 bases from J; bases unmatched to any gene: 8. From germline, CDR1 is LGHNA and CDR2 YNFKEQ. CDR3 nucleotide sequence: TGTGCCAGCAGCCCAAGGCTCCGGGGGGACACCGGGGAGCTGTTTTTT. It encodes CASSPRLRGDTGELFF.

CDR3 bases: TGTGCCAGCAGTTTTACAGGACTTTACAATGAGCAGTTCTTC. Its translation: CASSFTGLYNEQFF. The chain couples TRBV27 to TRBJ2-1; TRBD1 or TRBD2 may be the D gene (5 bases each). CDR3 size: 14 residues. V lost 3 bases to trimming and J lost 4 bases, with 10 bases between them. The germline CDR1 and CDR2 sequences are MNHEY and SMNVEV (reference sequence).

This chain joins TRBV7-8 and TRBJ2-7; 10 bases align to TRBD1. Germline V lookup: CDR1 SGHVS, CDR2 FQNEAQ. The trim removed 0 bases at V and 6 bases at J, leaving 8 bases unmatched. This CDR3 spans 16 amino acids. As DNA, the CDR3 is TGTGCCAGCAGCTTAGCCCCTCGGGACAGGGGAGGCGAGCAGTACGTC. Its protein is CASSLAPRDRGGEQYV.

This clone occurred once. V is TRBV6-5 and J is TRBJ2-5; no clear D. This CDR3 comprises 13 residues. V was trimmed by 6 bases and J by 2 bases, leaving 10 bases between them. Germline CDR1 is MNHEY and CDR2 is SVGAGI. The CDR3 reads CASRKLGQETQYF. The CDR3 region has the DNA TGTGCCAGCAGAAAGCTGGGTCAAGAGACCCAGTACTTC.

This chain connects TRBV5-1 to TRBJ2-7; 13 bases match TRBD2. Germline CDR1 and CDR2: SGHRS and YFSETQ. This CDR3 is 17 amino acids long. V gave up 3 bases and J gave up 3 bases; unmatched junction bases: 9. The CDR3 coding sequence is TGCGCCAGCAGCTGGGGACTAGCGGGGTCCGGGGTCTACGAGCAGTACTTC. Its translation is CASSWGLAGSGVYEQYF.